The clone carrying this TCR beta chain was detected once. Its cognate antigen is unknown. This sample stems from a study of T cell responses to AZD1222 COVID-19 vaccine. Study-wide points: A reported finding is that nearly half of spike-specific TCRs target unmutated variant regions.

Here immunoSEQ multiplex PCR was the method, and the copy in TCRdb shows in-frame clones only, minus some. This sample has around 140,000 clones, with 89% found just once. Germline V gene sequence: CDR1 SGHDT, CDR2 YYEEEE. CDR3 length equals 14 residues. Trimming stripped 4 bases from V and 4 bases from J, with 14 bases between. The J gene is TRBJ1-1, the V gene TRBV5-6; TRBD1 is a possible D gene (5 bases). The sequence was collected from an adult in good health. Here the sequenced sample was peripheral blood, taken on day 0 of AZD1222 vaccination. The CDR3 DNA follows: TGTGCCAGCAGCCTCGGACTTGGGGGCACTGAAGCTTTCTTT. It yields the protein CASSLGLGGTEAFF.